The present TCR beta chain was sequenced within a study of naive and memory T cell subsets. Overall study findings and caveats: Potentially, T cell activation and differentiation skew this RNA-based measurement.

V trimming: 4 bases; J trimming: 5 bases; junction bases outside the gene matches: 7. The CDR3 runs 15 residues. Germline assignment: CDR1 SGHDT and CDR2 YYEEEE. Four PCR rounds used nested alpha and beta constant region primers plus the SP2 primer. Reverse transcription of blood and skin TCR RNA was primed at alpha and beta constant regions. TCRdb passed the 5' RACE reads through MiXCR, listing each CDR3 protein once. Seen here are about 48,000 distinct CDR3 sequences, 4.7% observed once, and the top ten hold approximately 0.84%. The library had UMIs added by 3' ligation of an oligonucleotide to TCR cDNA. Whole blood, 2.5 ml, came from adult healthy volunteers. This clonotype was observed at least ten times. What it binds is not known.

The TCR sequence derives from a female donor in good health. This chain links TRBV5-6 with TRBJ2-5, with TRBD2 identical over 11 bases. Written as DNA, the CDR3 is TGTGCCAGCAGCGTGATAGCGGGAGGGTATGAGACCCAGTACTTC. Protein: CASSVIAGGYETQYF.